These T cell receptor beta chains were read from a single sample in a study of graft-versus-host responses after intestinal transplantation. The method was immunoSEQ multiplex PCR; TCRdb's version includes in-frame clones alone and lacks a portion of them. The table has some 130,000 clones, 90% to 95% seen once. Their cognate antigens are unknown. The input for sequencing was unstimulated CD8+ T cells sorted from spleen or lymph node cells, taken before intestinal transplant. The receptor source for this set is a human donor who received an intestinal transplant. CDR3s leave out the opening cysteine and the closing phenylalanine or tryptophan.

V gene	CDR3 protein
TRBV11-2	ASSLGQNTEAF
TRBV6-6	ASGNGLGPKETQY
TRBV9	ASSVALGQRGHEQF
TRBV27	ASSLYGRAPPYNYGYT
TRBV5-1	ASSPWTGGTGELF
TRBV9	ASSVSGRGHEQY
TRBV11-2	ASSSLTSGEPYNEQF
TRBV7-9	ASSLGQEKLF
TRBV6-5	ASSSTVYEQY
TRBV9	ASSVAVGGGAGELF
TRBV5-4	ASSFYRGGNTEAF
TRBV28	ASSPWGLEQY
TRBV6-5	ASSLAGAAYEQY
TRBV14	ASSQPGQGSSEQY
TRBV28	ASTVGGGNEQF
TRBV6-5	ASSYVGVDGYT
TRBV7-8	ASSMGPYTGELF
TRBV19	ASSPWGQGETQY
TRBV6-5	ASSFGRGEQF
TRBV19	ASAPGQGVSSPLH
TRBV19	ASSDSSYEQY
TRBV2	ASSGLAGTSYEQY
TRBV28	ASSTGVEQY
TRBV5-1	ASSLAPTGQSSYEQY
TRBV11-1	ASSRTGRNTEAF
TRBV7-3	ASSASFRSGRSSYNEQF
TRBV19	ASSPHDRGDTQY
TRBV19	ASKWPNTEAF